This T cell receptor (beta chain) was identified in a study of T cells in Graves' hyperthyroidism and ophthalmopathy. The CDR3 has 14 amino acids. Germline V gene lookup returns CDR1 MNHEY and CDR2 SMNVEV (reference sequence). Trimming took 4 bases from V and 8 from J; bases not matched to a gene: 10. Amplified regions were TCR beta CDR3 sequences from RNA transcripts. First-round RT-PCR of the TCR CDR3 relied on the HTBI primer set. A single record per CDR3 protein comes from TCRdb applying MiXCR to the multiplex PCR reads. The repertoire holds 450,000 to 700,000 distinct CDR3 sequences, with more than 45% as singletons. This clonotype was counted ten times or more.

This chain joins TRBV27 and TRBJ1-2, with 7 bases lining up with TRBD1. The TCR sequence derives from an adult woman with Graves' disease, either hyperthyroidism or ophthalmopathy (not recorded which). Sequenced: peripheral blood or thyroid tissue (not recorded which). CDR3 region: CASSSTGSVYGYTF. The CDR3 DNA is TGTGCCAGCAGTTCGACAGGGAGTGTTTACGGCTACACCTTC.